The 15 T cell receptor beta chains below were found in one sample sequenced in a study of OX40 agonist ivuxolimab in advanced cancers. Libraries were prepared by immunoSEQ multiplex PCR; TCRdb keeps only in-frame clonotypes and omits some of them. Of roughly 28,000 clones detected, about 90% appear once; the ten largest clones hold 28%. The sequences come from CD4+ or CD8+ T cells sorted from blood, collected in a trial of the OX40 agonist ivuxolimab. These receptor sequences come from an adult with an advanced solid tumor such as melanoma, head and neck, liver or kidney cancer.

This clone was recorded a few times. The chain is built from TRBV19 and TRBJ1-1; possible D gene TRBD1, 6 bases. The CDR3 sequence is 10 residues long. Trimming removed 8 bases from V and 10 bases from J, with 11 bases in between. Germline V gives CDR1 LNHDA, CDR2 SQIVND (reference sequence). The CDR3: CASWGRRAFF. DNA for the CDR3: TGTGCCAGTTGGGGGCGAAGAGCTTTCTTT.

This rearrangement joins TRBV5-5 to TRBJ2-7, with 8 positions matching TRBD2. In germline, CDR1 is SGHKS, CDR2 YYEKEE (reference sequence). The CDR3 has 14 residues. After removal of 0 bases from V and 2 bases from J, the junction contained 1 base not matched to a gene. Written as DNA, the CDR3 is TGTGCCAGCAGCTTGGGGGGACTAGCCTACGAGCAGTACTTC. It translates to CASSLGGLAYEQYF.

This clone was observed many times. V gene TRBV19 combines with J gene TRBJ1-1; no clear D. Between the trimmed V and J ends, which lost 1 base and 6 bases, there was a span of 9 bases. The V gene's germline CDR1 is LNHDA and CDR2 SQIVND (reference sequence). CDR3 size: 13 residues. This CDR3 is CASSIGGSAEAFF. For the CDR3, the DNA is TGTGCCAGTAGTATAGGGGGTTCTGCTGAAGCTTTCTTT.

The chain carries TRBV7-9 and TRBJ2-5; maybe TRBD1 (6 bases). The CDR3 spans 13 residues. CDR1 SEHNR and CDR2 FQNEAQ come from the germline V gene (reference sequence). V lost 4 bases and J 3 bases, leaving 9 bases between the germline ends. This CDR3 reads CASSSRQEETQYF. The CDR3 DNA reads TGTGCCAGCAGCTCCCGACAGGAAGAGACCCAGTACTTC.

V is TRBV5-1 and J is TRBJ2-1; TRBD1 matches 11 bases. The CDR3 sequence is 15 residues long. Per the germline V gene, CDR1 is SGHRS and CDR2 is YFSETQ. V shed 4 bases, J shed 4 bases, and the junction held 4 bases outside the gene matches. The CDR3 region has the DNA TGCGCCAGCAGCAACCGGGACAGGGGGTACAATGAGCAGTTCTTC. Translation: CASSNRDRGYNEQFF. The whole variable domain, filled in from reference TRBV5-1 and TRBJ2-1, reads KAGVTQTPRYLIKTRGQQVTLSCSPISGHRSVSWYQQTPGQGLQFLFEYFSETQRNKGNFPGRFSGRQFSNSRSEMNVSTLELGDSALYLCASSNRDRGYNEQFFGPGTRLTVL.

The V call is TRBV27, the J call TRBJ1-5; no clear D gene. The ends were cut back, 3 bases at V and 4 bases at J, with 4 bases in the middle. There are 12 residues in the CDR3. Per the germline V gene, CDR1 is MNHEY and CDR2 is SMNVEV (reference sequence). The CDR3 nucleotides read TGTGCCAGCAGTTTGGGAAATCAGCCCCAGCATTTT. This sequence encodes CASSLGNQPQHF.

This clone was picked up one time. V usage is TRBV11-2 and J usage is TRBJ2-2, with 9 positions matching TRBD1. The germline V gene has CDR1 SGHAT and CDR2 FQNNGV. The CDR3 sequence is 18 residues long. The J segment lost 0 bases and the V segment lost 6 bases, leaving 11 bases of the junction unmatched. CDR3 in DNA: TGTGCCAGCAGAACATCCCCGGGACAGGGATCGAACACCGGGGAGCTGTTTTTT. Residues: CASRTSPGQGSNTGELFF.

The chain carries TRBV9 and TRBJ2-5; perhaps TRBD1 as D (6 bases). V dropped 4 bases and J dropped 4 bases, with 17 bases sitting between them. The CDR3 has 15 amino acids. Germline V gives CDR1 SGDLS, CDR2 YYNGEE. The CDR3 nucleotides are TGTGCCAGCAGCTCGACAGGACGTCCCCGAGAGACCCAGTACTTC. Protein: CASSSTGRPRETQYF. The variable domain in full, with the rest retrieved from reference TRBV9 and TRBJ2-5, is DSGVTQTPKHLITATGQRVTLRCSPRSGDLSVYWYQQSLDQGLQFLIQYYNGEERAKGNILERFSAQQFPDLHSELNLSSLELGDSALYFCASSSTGRPRETQYFGPGTRLLVL.

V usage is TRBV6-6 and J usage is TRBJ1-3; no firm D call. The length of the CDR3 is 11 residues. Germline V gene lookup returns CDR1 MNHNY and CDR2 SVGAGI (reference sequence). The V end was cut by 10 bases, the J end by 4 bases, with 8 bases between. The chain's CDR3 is CATSAGNTIYF. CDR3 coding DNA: TGTGCCACCTCCGCCGGAAACACCATATATTTT.

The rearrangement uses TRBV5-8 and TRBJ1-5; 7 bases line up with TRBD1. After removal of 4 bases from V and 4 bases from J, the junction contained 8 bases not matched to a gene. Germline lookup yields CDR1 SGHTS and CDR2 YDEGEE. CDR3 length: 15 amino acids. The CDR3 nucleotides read TGTGCCAGCAGCCCTGGGACAGCTGGGAATCAGCCCCAGCATTTT. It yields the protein CASSPGTAGNQPQHF.

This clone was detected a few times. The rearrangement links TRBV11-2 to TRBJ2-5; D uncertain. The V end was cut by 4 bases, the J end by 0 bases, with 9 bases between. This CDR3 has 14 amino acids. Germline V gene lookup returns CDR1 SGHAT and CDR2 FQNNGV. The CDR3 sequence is CASSSAVYQETQYF. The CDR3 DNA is TGTGCCAGCAGCTCCGCAGTGTACCAAGAGACCCAGTACTTC.

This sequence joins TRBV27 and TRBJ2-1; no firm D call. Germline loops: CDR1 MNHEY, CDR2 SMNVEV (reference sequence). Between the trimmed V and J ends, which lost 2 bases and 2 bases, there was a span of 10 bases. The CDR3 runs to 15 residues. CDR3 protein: CASSLLPPTYNEQFF. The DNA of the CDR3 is TGTGCCAGCAGTTTACTCCCCCCTACCTACAATGAGCAGTTCTTC.

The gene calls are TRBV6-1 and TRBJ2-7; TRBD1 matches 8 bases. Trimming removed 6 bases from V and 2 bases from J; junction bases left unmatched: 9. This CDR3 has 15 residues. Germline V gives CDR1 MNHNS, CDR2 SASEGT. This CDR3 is CASSLTGAEAYEQYF. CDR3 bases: TGTGCCAGCAGCTTGACAGGGGCGGAGGCCTACGAGCAGTACTTC.

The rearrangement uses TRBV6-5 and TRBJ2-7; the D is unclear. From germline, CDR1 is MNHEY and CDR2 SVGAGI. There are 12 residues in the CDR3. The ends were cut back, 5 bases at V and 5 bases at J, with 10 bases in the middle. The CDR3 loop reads CASSPDLNEQYF. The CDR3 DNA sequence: TGTGCCAGCAGTCCGGATCTTAACGAGCAGTACTTC.

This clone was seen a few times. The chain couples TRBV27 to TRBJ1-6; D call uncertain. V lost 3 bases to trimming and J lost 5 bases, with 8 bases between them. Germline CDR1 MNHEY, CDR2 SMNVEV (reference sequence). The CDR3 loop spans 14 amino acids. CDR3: CASSLAADNSPLHF. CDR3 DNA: TGTGCCAGCAGTTTGGCGGCAGATAATTCACCCCTCCACTTT.